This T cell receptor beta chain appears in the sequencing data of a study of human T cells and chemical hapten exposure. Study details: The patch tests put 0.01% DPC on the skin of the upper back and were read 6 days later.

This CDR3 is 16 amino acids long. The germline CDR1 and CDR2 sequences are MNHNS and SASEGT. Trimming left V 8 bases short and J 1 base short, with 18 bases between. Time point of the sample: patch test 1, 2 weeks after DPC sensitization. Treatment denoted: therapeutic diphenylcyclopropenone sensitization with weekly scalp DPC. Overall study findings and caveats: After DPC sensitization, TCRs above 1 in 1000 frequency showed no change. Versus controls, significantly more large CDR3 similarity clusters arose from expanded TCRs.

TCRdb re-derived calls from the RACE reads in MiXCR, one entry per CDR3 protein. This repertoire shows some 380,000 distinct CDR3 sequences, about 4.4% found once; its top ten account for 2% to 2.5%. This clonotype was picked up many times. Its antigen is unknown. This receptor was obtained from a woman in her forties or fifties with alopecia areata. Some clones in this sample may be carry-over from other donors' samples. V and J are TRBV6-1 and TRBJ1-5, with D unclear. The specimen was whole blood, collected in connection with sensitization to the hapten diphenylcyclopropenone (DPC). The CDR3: CASSPLGFGSNQPQHF. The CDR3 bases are TGTGCCAGCTCCCCCCTGGGATTCGGGAGCAATCAGCCCCAGCATTTT.